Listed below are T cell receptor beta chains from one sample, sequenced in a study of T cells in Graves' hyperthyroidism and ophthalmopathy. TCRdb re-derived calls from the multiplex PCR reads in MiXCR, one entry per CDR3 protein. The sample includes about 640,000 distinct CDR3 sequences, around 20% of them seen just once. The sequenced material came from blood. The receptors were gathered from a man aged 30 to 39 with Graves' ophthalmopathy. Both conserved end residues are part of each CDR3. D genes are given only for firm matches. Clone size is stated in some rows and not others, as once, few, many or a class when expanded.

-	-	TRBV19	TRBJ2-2	CASSIGTHGGELFF	TGTGCCAGTAGTATTGGGACACACGGCGGGGAGCTGTTTTTT
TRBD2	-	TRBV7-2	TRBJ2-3	CASSLGTSGRGDTQYF	TGTGCCAGCAGCTTGGGGACTAGCGGACGGGGAGATACGCAGTATTTT
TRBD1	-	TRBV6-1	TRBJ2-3	CASSEVGTGGTDTQYF	TGTGCCAGCAGTGAAGTCGGGACAGGGGGCACAGATACGCAGTATTTT
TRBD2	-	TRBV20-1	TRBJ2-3	CSAPTILAGAGRYTQYF	TGCAGTGCTCCTACCATCCTAGCGGGAGCTGGGCGATATACGCAGTATTTT
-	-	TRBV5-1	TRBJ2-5	CASSRFSGGGSPYF	TGCGCCAGCAGCCGGTTCAGTGGTGGTGGGTCCCCGTACTTC
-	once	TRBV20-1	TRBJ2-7	CSARPTTLALSYEQYF	TGCAGTGCTAGACCTACCACTCTAGCGCTTTCCTACGAGCAGTACTTC
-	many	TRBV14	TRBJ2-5	CASSPRGYQETQYF	TGTGCCAGCAGCCCTCGTGGGTACCAAGAGACCCAGTACTTC
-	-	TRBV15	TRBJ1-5	CATSRDPGESQHF	TGTGCCACCAGCAGAGATCCCGGGGAGTCCCAGCATTTT
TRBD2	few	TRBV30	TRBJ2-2	CAWNLAGATGELFF	TGTGCCTGGAATCTAGCGGGAGCCACCGGGGAGCTGTTTTTT
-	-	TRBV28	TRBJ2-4	CASSLETTAAANIQYF	TGTGCCAGCAGTTTAGAGACGACGGCAGCGGCAAACATTCAGTACTTC
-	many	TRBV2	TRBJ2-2	CASSSGSVTGELFF	TGTGCCAGCAGCTCGGGGTCGGTCACCGGGGAGCTGTTTTTT
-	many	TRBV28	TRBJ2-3	CASSPGGESTQYF	TGTGCCAGCTCCCCCGGGGGCGAGAGTACGCAGTATTTT
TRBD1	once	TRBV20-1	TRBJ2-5	CSAGDRAGVQTQYF	TGCAGTGCGGGGGACAGGGCGGGCGTGCAGACCCAGTACTTC
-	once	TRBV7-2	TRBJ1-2	CASSFVGDYGYTF	TGTGCCAGCAGCTTTGTGGGTGACTATGGCTACACCTTC
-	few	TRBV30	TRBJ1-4	CAWTPGGHTTNEKLFF	TGTGCCTGGACCCCAGGCGGACATACAACTAATGAAAAACTGTTTTTT
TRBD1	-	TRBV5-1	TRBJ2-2	CASSPTDRGRWTGELFF	TGCGCCAGCAGCCCGACGGACAGGGGGCGATGGACCGGGGAGCTGTTTTTT
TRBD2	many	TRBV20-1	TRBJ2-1	CSARGTRYEQFF	TGCAGTGCTAGAGGGACTAGATATGAGCAGTTCTTC
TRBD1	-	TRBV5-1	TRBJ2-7	CASTGPGTGPYEQYF	TGCGCCAGCACCGGACCCGGGACAGGGCCCTACGAGCAGTACTTC
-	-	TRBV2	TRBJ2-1	CASTGTVNEQFF	TGTGCCAGCACCGGGACGGTCAATGAGCAGTTCTTC
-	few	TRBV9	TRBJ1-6	CASSGADWGINSPLHF	TGTGCCAGCAGCGGCGCTGACTGGGGGATCAATTCACCCCTCCACTTT
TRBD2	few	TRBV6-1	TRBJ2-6	CASTAGVYSGANVLTF	TGTGCCAGCACGGCGGGAGTGTACTCTGGGGCCAACGTCCTGACTTTC
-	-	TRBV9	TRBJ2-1	CASSAGSSYNEQFF	TGTGCCAGCAGCGCCGGGAGCTCCTACAATGAGCAGTTCTTC
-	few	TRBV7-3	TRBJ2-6	CASSPSWGASVLTF	TGTGCCAGCAGCCCGTCTTGGGGGGCAAGCGTCCTGACTTTC
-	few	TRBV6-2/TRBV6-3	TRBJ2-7	CASSRPDSSYEQYF	TGTGCCAGCAGCCGTCCGGACAGCTCCTACGAGCAGTACTTC
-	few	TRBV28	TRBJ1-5	CASSFYPSSNQPQHF	TGTGCCAGCAGTTTCTATCCGTCTAGCAATCAGCCCCAGCATTTT
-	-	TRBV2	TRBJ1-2	CASRVSPAESYTF	TGTGCCAGCAGAGTAAGTCCGGCTGAGAGCTACACCTTC
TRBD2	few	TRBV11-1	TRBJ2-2	CASSLAGGTSGQPHTGELFF	TGTGCCAGCAGCTTAGCGGGGGGTACTAGCGGCCAGCCCCACACCGGGGAGCTGTTTTTT
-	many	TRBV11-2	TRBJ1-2	CASSFGQNYGYTF	TGTGCCAGCAGCTTTGGGCAAAACTATGGCTACACCTTC
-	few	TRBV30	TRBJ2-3	CAWDLGGTADTQYF	TGTGCCTGGGACTTGGGCGGGACGGCAGATACGCAGTATTTT
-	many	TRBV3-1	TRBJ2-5	CASSQGYETQYF	TGTGCCAGCAGCCAAGGTTATGAGACCCAGTACTTC
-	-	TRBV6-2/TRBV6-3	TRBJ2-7	CASSYDKISGPYEQYF	TGTGCCAGCAGTTACGATAAAATCTCGGGGCCCTACGAGCAGTACTTC
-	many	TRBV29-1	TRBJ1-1	CSVEGRVHTEAFF	TGCAGCGTTGAGGGCAGGGTACACACTGAAGCTTTCTTT
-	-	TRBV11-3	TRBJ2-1	CASSLYRGANEQFF	TGTGCCAGCAGCTTATACCGCGGAGCAAATGAGCAGTTCTTC
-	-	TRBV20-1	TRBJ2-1	CSARDHPSNEQFF	TGCAGTGCTAGAGATCATCCGAGCAATGAGCAGTTCTTC
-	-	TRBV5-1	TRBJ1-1	CASSRGERGGNEAFF	TGCGCCAGCAGCCGCGGGGAAAGGGGTGGAAATGAAGCTTTCTTT
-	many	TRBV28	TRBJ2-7	CASSGVDSAGYEQYF	TGTGCCAGCTCTGGGGTTGACAGTGCTGGGTACGAGCAGTACTTC
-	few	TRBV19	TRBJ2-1	CASSMWTVSYNEQFF	TGTGCCAGTAGTATGTGGACAGTCTCCTACAATGAGCAGTTCTTC
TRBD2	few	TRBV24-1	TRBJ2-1	CATEGTSSGLAGSYNEQFF	TGTGCCACCGAAGGGACATCGTCGGGTCTAGCGGGATCCTACAATGAGCAGTTCTTC
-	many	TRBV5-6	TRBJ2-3	CASSLSGPFTDTQYF	TGTGCCAGCAGCTTGAGCGGCCCCTTCACAGATACGCAGTATTTT
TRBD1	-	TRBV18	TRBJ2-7	CASSTGQVGSYEQYF	TGTGCCAGCTCGACAGGGCAGGTCGGGTCCTACGAGCAGTACTTC
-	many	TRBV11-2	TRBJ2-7	CASSRGPQEQYF	TGTGCCAGCAGCCGCGGGCCCCAAGAGCAGTACTTC
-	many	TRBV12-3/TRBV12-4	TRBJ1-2	CASYRARSAYGYTF	TGTGCCAGCTACAGGGCGAGATCTGCGTATGGCTACACCTTC
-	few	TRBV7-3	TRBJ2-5	CASYREQGPTFQETQYF	TGTGCCAGCTACCGGGAGCAAGGACCCACATTTCAAGAGACCCAGTACTTC
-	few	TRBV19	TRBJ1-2	CASTPLRTYGYTF	TGTGCCAGTACCCCGCTGAGGACCTATGGCTACACCTTC
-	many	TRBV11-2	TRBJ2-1	CASSLTNSPEQFF	TGTGCCAGCAGCTTAACCAACAGCCCCGAGCAGTTCTTC
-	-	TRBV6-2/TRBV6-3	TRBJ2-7	CASSYSTYPVREQYF	TGTGCCAGCAGTTACTCGACCTACCCGGTGCGCGAGCAGTACTTC
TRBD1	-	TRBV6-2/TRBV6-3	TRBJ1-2	CASSWTGDFYGYTF	TGTGCCAGCAGTTGGACAGGGGATTTCTATGGCTACACCTTC